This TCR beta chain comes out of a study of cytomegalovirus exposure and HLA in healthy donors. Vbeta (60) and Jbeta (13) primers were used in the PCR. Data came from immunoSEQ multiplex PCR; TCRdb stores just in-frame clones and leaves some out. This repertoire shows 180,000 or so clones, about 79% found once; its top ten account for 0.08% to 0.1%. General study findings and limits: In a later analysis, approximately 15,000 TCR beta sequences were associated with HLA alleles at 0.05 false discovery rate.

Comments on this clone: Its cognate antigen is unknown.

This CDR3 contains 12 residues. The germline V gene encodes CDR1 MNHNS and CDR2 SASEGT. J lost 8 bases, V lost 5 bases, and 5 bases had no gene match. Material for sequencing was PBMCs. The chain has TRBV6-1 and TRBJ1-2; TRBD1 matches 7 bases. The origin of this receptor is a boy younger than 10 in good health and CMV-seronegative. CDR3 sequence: CASSRDRAGYTF. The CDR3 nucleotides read TGTGCCAGCAGTCGGGACAGAGCAGGCTACACCTTC.